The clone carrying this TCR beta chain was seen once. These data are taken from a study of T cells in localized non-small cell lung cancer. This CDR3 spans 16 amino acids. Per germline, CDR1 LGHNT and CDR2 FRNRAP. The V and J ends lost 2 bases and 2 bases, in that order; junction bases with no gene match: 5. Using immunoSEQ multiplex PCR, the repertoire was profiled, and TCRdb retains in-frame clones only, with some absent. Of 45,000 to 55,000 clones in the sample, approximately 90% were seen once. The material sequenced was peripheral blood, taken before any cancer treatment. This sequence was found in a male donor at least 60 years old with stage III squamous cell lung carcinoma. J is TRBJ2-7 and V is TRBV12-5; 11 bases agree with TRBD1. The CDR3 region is CASGLRTGGEPYEQYF. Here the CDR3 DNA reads TGTGCTAGTGGTTTGAGGACAGGGGGCGAGCCCTACGAGCAGTACTTC.